A selection of T cell receptor beta chains follows, all from one sample in a study of shared clonotypes between healthy human individuals. This table comes from immunoSEQ multiplex PCR, and its TCRdb copy is limited to in-frame clones, with some not included. This sample carries about 680,000 clones, 92% of them seen once, and the ten largest clones take roughly 22%. Input material: naive CD8+ T cells sorted from blood. Source of these receptors: a man between 25 and 39 years old in good health. Each CDR3 is given with its conserved first and last residue. Fields, in order: V gene, clone size, CDR3 length, D gene, J gene, CDR3 protein, CDR3 DNA. D genes are given only for firm matches. Clone size is shown for a subset of rows, as once, few, many or a class of expanded clone.

V gene: TRBV4-3; clone size: .; CDR3 length: 16; D gene: .; J gene: TRBJ2-7; CDR3 protein: CASSQDRGSGNYEQYF; CDR3 DNA: TGCGCCAGCAGCCAAGATAGGGGTTCAGGGAACTACGAGCAGTACTTC
V gene: TRBV5-4; clone size: .; CDR3 length: 13; D gene: TRBD1; J gene: TRBJ1-1; CDR3 protein: CASSLWTGSEAFF; CDR3 DNA: TGTGCCAGCAGCTTGTGGACAGGGAGTGAAGCTTTCTTT
V gene: TRBV5-8; clone size: .; CDR3 length: 16; D gene: .; J gene: TRBJ2-2; CDR3 protein: CASSLMHRDLAEELFF; CDR3 DNA: TGTGCCAGCAGCTTAATGCACAGGGACCTAGCAGAGGAGCTGTTTTTT
V gene: TRBV7-9; clone size: .; CDR3 length: 15; D gene: TRBD1; J gene: TRBJ2-1; CDR3 protein: CASSLTDRESWEQFF; CDR3 DNA: TGTGCCAGCAGCTTAACGGACAGGGAGTCTTGGGAGCAGTTCTTC
V gene: TRBV11-2; clone size: .; CDR3 length: 14; D gene: TRBD1; J gene: TRBJ1-4; CDR3 protein: CASSLRQGSEKLFF; CDR3 DNA: TGTGCCAGCAGCCTGAGACAGGGGTCTGAAAAACTGTTTTTT
V gene: TRBV15; clone size: .; CDR3 length: 15; D gene: TRBD2; J gene: TRBJ2-3; CDR3 protein: CATTGNSGNADTQYF; CDR3 DNA: TGTGCCACTACAGGGAATAGCGGGAATGCAGATACGCAGTATTTT
V gene: TRBV10-3; clone size: .; CDR3 length: 12; D gene: .; J gene: TRBJ2-7; CDR3 protein: CAISDMEREQYF; CDR3 DNA: TGTGCCATCAGTGATATGGAACGGGAGCAGTACTTC
V gene: TRBV28; clone size: .; CDR3 length: 15; D gene: TRBD1; J gene: TRBJ1-1; CDR3 protein: CASSFRDRGRGEAFF; CDR3 DNA: TGTGCCAGCAGTTTTAGGGACAGGGGGCGCGGTGAAGCTTTCTTT
V gene: TRBV28; clone size: few; CDR3 length: 15; D gene: TRBD1; J gene: TRBJ1-4; CDR3 protein: CASSRLQGAAEKLFF; CDR3 DNA: TGTGCCAGCAGCCGCCTACAGGGGGCTGCGGAAAAACTGTTTTTT
V gene: TRBV18; clone size: .; CDR3 length: 12; D gene: .; J gene: TRBJ2-1; CDR3 protein: CASSGPGNEQFF; CDR3 DNA: TGTGCCAGCTCGGGACCCGGCAATGAGCAGTTCTTC
V gene: TRBV7-9; clone size: once; CDR3 length: 13; D gene: .; J gene: TRBJ2-1; CDR3 protein: CASTGGLYNEQFF; CDR3 DNA: TGTGCCAGCACGGGCGGGCTTTACAATGAGCAGTTCTTC
V gene: TRBV25-1; clone size: .; CDR3 length: 15; D gene: TRBD1; J gene: TRBJ2-7; CDR3 protein: CASSDPGQGAYEQYF; CDR3 DNA: TGTGCCAGCAGTGACCCGGGACAGGGGGCGTACGAGCAGTACTTC
V gene: TRBV27; clone size: .; CDR3 length: 15; D gene: .; J gene: TRBJ2-1; CDR3 protein: CASTHPQGIYNEQFF; CDR3 DNA: TGTGCCAGCACACACCCCCAGGGGATCTACAATGAGCAGTTCTTC
V gene: TRBV7-9; clone size: .; CDR3 length: 15; D gene: .; J gene: TRBJ1-2; CDR3 protein: CASSQRMGRHYGYTF; CDR3 DNA: TGTGCCAGCAGCCAGCGTATGGGACGGCACTATGGCTACACCTTC
V gene: TRBV7-9; clone size: .; CDR3 length: 13; D gene: .; J gene: TRBJ2-1; CDR3 protein: CASSSAAYNEQFF; CDR3 DNA: TGTGCCAGCAGCTCCGCTGCCTACAATGAGCAGTTCTTC
V gene: TRBV7-9; clone size: .; CDR3 length: 15; D gene: TRBD1; J gene: TRBJ1-1; CDR3 protein: CASSLSGTGRDEAFF; CDR3 DNA: TGTGCCAGCAGCTTATCCGGGACAGGGAGGGATGAAGCTTTCTTT
V gene: TRBV4-1; clone size: .; CDR3 length: 13; D gene: .; J gene: TRBJ2-1; CDR3 protein: CASSQVRYNEQFF; CDR3 DNA: TGCGCCAGCAGCCAAGTAAGGTACAATGAGCAGTTCTTC
V gene: TRBV30; clone size: once; CDR3 length: 13; D gene: .; J gene: TRBJ2-6; CDR3 protein: CAWRVSGANVLTF; CDR3 DNA: TGTGCCTGGAGGGTCTCTGGGGCCAACGTCCTGACTTTC
V gene: TRBV10-3; clone size: few; CDR3 length: 14; D gene: TRBD2; J gene: TRBJ2-7; CDR3 protein: CAIRELAGAYEQYF; CDR3 DNA: TGTGCCATCAGAGAACTAGCGGGGGCCTACGAGCAGTACTTC
V gene: TRBV7-9; clone size: .; CDR3 length: 12; D gene: .; J gene: TRBJ2-7; CDR3 protein: CASSPNSDEQYF; CDR3 DNA: TGTGCCAGCAGCCCTAATTCAGATGAGCAGTACTTC
V gene: TRBV7-9; clone size: few; CDR3 length: 13; D gene: .; J gene: TRBJ1-2; CDR3 protein: CASRPTGPVGYTF; CDR3 DNA: TGTGCCAGCAGGCCTACAGGGCCTGTCGGCTACACCTTC
V gene: TRBV4-1; clone size: once; CDR3 length: 15; D gene: TRBD1; J gene: TRBJ1-2; CDR3 protein: CASSQAQGQFYGYTF; CDR3 DNA: TGCGCCAGCAGCCAAGCCCAGGGACAGTTTTATGGCTACACCTTC
V gene: TRBV9; clone size: .; CDR3 length: 15; D gene: .; J gene: TRBJ2-7; CDR3 protein: CASSVDVDSSYEQYF; CDR3 DNA: TGTGCCAGCAGCGTAGATGTGGACAGTTCCTACGAGCAGTACTTC
V gene: TRBV7-9; clone size: .; CDR3 length: 15; D gene: .; J gene: TRBJ1-1; CDR3 protein: CASSGRDAGYTEAFF; CDR3 DNA: TGTGCCAGCAGCGGCCGGGACGCTGGTTACACTGAAGCTTTCTTT
V gene: TRBV11-2; clone size: few; CDR3 length: 13; D gene: .; J gene: TRBJ2-1; CDR3 protein: CASSVTMGNEQFF; CDR3 DNA: TGTGCCAGCAGCGTAACGATGGGGAATGAGCAGTTCTTC
V gene: TRBV7-9; clone size: .; CDR3 length: 15; D gene: .; J gene: TRBJ2-1; CDR3 protein: CASSPDWSFDNEQFF; CDR3 DNA: TGTGCCAGCAGCCCTGACTGGTCCTTCGACAATGAGCAGTTCTTC
V gene: TRBV28; clone size: .; CDR3 length: 15; D gene: .; J gene: TRBJ2-3; CDR3 protein: CASSLDAPSTDTQYF; CDR3 DNA: TGTGCCAGCAGTTTAGACGCTCCCAGCACAGATACGCAGTATTTT